These T cell receptor beta chains were read from a single sample in a study of blood T cell repertoires in COVID-19. Measured with immunoSEQ multiplex PCR; TCRdb has only the in-frame clones, and not every one. The sample holds 180,000 or so clones, roughly four fifths seen once. Source material: peripheral blood. The source is a human donor with acute or convalescent COVID-19. The donor label of this sample is uncertain. Each CDR3 is given with its conserved first and last residue. Fields, in order: D gene, J gene, V gene, CDR3 length, clone size, CDR3 protein, CDR3 DNA. D genes are given only for firm matches. Expanded clones are given a class, and other clones once, few, many or no size at all.

d_gene: -; j_gene: TRBJ1-1; v_gene: TRBV6-1; len: 18; abundance: -; CDR3aa: CASSDIVQARSVNTEAFF; CDR3nt: TGTGCCAGCAGTGATATTGTACAGGCTCGGTCGGTTAACACTGAAGCTTTCTTT
d_gene: -; j_gene: TRBJ2-1; v_gene: TRBV5-1; len: 16; abundance: -; CDR3aa: CASSLQSGLSANEQFF; CDR3nt: TGCGCCAGCAGCTTGCAGAGCGGGTTATCGGCCAATGAGCAGTTCTTC
d_gene: TRBD2; j_gene: TRBJ2-1; v_gene: TRBV24-1; len: 16; abundance: -; CDR3aa: CATSREWGLAGTEQFF; CDR3nt: TGTGCCACCAGTCGCGAGTGGGGACTAGCGGGAACTGAGCAGTTCTTC
d_gene: -; j_gene: TRBJ1-6; v_gene: TRBV7-2; len: 15; abundance: -; CDR3aa: CASSLAAGPNSPLHF; CDR3nt: TGTGCCAGCAGCCTAGCGGCAGGCCCTAATTCACCCCTCCACTTT
d_gene: TRBD2; j_gene: TRBJ2-1; v_gene: TRBV19; len: 19; abundance: -; CDR3aa: CASSIPGLAGVTSYNEQFF; CDR3nt: TGTGCCAGTAGTATCCCGGGGCTAGCGGGAGTCACCTCCTACAATGAGCAGTTCTTC
d_gene: -; j_gene: TRBJ1-6; v_gene: TRBV25-1; len: 15; abundance: -; CDR3aa: CASSEYGGVDSPLHF; CDR3nt: TGTGCCAGCAGTGAATACGGGGGAGTGGATTCACCCCTCCACTTT
d_gene: TRBD2; j_gene: TRBJ2-2; v_gene: TRBV18; len: 15; abundance: -; CDR3aa: CASSQAGAGTGELFF; CDR3nt: TGTGCCAGCTCACAGGCGGGAGCGGGCACCGGGGAGCTGTTTTTT
d_gene: TRBD1; j_gene: TRBJ2-6; v_gene: TRBV19; len: 19; abundance: -; CDR3aa: CASSTPYGTGVRGANVLTF; CDR3nt: TGTGCCAGTAGTACCCCTTATGGGACAGGGGTAAGAGGGGCCAACGTCCTGACTTTC
d_gene: TRBD2; j_gene: TRBJ2-2; v_gene: TRBV19; len: 17; abundance: -; CDR3aa: CASTRTSGRIGTGELFF; CDR3nt: TGTGCCAGTACCCGGACTAGCGGGAGAATAGGCACCGGGGAGCTGTTTTTT
d_gene: -; j_gene: TRBJ2-3; v_gene: TRBV10-3; len: 11; abundance: -; CDR3aa: CAITNTDTQYF; CDR3nt: TGTGCCATCACCAACACAGATACGCAGTATTTT
d_gene: -; j_gene: TRBJ1-2; v_gene: TRBV6-6; len: 15; abundance: -; CDR3aa: CASSYSNGANYGYTF; CDR3nt: TGTGCCAGCAGTTACTCTAACGGGGCTAACTATGGCTACACCTTC
d_gene: -; j_gene: TRBJ2-2; v_gene: TRBV3-1/TRBV3-2; len: 15; abundance: -; CDR3aa: CASSQGSVLTGELFF; CDR3nt: TGTGCCAGCAGCCAAGGTTCCGTCCTCACCGGGGAGCTGTTTTTT
d_gene: -; j_gene: TRBJ2-5; v_gene: TRBV7-2; len: 16; abundance: -; CDR3aa: CASSPHPGLAGETQYF; CDR3nt: TGTGCCAGCAGCCCTCACCCGGGACTCGCGGGGGAGACCCAGTACTTC
d_gene: TRBD1; j_gene: TRBJ1-4; v_gene: TRBV7-2; len: 15; abundance: few; CDR3aa: CASSPRTGSYEKLFF; CDR3nt: TGTGCCAGCAGTCCAAGGACAGGGTCGTATGAAAAACTGTTTTTT
d_gene: -; j_gene: TRBJ1-5; v_gene: TRBV10-2; len: 14; abundance: -; CDR3aa: CASRRGGLDQPQHF; CDR3nt: TGCGCCAGCAGGAGAGGGGGTCTGGACCAGCCCCAGCATTTT
d_gene: -; j_gene: TRBJ1-2; v_gene: TRBV5-4; len: 13; abundance: -; CDR3aa: CASSLGSNYGYTF; CDR3nt: TGTGCCAGCAGCTTGGGGAGTAACTATGGCTACACCTTC
d_gene: -; j_gene: TRBJ1-3; v_gene: TRBV30; len: 11; abundance: once; CDR3aa: CAWTEKATIYF; CDR3nt: TGTGCCTGGACTGAAAAAGCTACCATATATTTT
d_gene: TRBD1; j_gene: TRBJ1-5; v_gene: TRBV27; len: 17; abundance: -; CDR3aa: CASSSQGSFYSNQPQHF; CDR3nt: TGTGCCAGCAGTTCACAGGGGTCATTTTATAGCAATCAGCCCCAGCATTTT
d_gene: TRBD2; j_gene: TRBJ2-3; v_gene: TRBV9; len: 15; abundance: few; CDR3aa: CASSHSSGRSDTQYF; CDR3nt: TGTGCCAGCAGCCACTCTAGCGGGAGGTCCGATACGCAGTATTTT
d_gene: -; j_gene: TRBJ1-2; v_gene: TRBV4-1; len: 14; abundance: -; CDR3aa: CASSQAPYNYGYTF; CDR3nt: TGCGCCAGCAGCCAAGCCCCCTATAACTATGGCTACACCTTC
d_gene: -; j_gene: TRBJ1-5; v_gene: TRBV4-2; len: 15; abundance: -; CDR3aa: CASSHYDGVNQPQHF; CDR3nt: TGTGCCAGCAGCCATTATGACGGAGTCAATCAGCCCCAGCATTTT
d_gene: -; j_gene: TRBJ1-3; v_gene: TRBV10-3; len: 14; abundance: -; CDR3aa: CAISPSRSGNTIYF; CDR3nt: TGTGCCATCAGTCCTAGTCGATCTGGAAACACCATATATTTT